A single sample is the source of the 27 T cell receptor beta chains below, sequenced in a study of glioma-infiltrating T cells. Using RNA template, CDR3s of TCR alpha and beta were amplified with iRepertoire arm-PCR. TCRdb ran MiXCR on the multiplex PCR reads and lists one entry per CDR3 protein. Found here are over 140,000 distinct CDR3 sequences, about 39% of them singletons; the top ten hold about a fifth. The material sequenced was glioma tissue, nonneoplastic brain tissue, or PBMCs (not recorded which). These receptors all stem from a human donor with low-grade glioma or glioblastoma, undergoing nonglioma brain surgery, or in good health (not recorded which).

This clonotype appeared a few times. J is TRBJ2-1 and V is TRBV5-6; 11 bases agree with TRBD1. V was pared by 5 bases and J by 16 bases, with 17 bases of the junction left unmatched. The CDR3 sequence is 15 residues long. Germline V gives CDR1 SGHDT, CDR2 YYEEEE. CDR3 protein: CASRRGQGAVHTQFF. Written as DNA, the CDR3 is TGTGCCAGCAGACGTGGACAGGGGGCTGTTCATACTCAATTCTTC. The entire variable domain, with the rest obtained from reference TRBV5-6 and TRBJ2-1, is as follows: DAGVTQSPTHLIKTRGQQVTLRCSPKSGHDTVSWYQQALGQGPQFIFQYYEEEERQRGNFPDRFSGHQFPNYSSELNVNALLLGDSALYLCASRRGQGAVHTQFFGPGTRLTVL.

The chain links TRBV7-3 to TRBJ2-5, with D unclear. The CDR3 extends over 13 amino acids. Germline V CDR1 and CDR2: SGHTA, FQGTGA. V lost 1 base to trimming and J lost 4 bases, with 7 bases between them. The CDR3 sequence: CASSLSRGETQYF. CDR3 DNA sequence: TGTGCCAGCAGCTTAAGCAGAGGAGAGACCCAGTACTTC.

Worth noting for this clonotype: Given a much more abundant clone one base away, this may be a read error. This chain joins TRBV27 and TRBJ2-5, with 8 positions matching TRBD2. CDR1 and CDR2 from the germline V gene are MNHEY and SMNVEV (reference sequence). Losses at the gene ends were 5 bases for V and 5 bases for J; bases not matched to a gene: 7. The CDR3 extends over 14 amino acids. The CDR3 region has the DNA TGTGCCAGCAGTCCTGGGGCTAGCGGGGAGACCCAGTACTTC. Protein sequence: CASSPGASGETQYF.

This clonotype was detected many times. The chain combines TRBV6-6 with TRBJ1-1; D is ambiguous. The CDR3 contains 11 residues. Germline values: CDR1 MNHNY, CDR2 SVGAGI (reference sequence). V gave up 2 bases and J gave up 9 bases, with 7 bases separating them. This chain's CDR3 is CASSYRSKAFF. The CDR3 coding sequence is TGTGCCAGCAGTTACCGTAGTAAAGCTTTCTTT.

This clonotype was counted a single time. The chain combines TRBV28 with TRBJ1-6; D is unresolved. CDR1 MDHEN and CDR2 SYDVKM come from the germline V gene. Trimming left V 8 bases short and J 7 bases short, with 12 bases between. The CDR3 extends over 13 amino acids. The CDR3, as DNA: TGTGCCAGCCGGGATCAGCTCAATTCACCCCTCCACTTT. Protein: CASRDQLNSPLHF.

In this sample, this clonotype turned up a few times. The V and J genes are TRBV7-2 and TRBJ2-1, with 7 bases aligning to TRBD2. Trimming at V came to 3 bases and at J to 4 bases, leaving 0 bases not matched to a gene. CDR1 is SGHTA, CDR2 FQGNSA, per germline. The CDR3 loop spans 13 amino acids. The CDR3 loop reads CASSLRGYNEQFF. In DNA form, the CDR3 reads TGTGCCAGCAGCTTGCGGGGGTACAATGAGCAGTTCTTC.

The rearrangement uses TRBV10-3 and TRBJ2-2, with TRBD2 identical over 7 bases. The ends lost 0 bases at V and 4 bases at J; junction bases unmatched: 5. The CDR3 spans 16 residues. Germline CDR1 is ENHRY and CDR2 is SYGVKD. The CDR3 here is CAISESGRGGTGELFF. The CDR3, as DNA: TGTGCCATCAGTGAGTCTGGGAGGGGAGGCACCGGGGAGCTGTTTTTT.

CDR3 region: CASSERGTDTQYF. The CDR3 DNA reads as TGTGCCAGCAGTGAACGGGGCACAGATACGCAGTATTTT. This chain links TRBV2 with TRBJ2-3; no reliable D call. V was cut by 2 bases and J by 1 base, with 4 bases left in between. The CDR3 totals 13 residues. Germline V gene data show CDR1 as SNHLY and CDR2 as FYNNEI.

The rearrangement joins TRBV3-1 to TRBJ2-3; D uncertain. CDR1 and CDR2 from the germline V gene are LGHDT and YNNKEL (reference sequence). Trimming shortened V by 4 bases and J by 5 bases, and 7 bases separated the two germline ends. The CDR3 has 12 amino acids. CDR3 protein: CASSPRKDTQYF. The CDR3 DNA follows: TGTGCCAGCAGCCCACGGAAAGATACGCAGTATTTT.

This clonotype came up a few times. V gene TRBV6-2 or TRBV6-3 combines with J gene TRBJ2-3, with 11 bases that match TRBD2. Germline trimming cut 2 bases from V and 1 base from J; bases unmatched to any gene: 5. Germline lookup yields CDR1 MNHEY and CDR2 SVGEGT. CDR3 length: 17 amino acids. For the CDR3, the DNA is TGTGCCAGCAGTTACGGAGTACTAGCGGGGGGCACAGATACGCAGTATTTT. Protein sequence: CASSYGVLAGGTDTQYF.

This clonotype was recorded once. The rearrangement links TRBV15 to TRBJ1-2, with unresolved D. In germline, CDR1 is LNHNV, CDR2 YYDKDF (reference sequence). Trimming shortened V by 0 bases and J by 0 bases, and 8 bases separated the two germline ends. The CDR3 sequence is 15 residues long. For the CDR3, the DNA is TGTGCCACCAGCAGAGAACGGGGTTCTAACTATGGCTACACCTTC. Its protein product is CATSRERGSNYGYTF. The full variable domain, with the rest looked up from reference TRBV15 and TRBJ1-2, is DAMVIQNPRYQVTQFGKPVTLSCSQTLNHNVMYWYQQKSSQAPKLLFHYYDKDFNNEADTPDNFQSRRPNTSFCFLDIRSPGLGDTAMYLCATSRERGSNYGYTFGSGTRLTVV.

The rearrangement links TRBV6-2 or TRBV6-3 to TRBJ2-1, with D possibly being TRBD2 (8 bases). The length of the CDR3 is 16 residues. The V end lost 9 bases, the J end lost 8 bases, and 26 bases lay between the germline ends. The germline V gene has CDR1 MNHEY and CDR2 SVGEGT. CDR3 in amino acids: CASRRGRGESDHEQFF. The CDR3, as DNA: TGTGCCAGTAGGAGGGGGCGGGGGGAGAGTGACCATGAGCAGTTCTTC.

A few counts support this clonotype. In DNA, the CDR3 is TGCGCCAGCAGCCAAGAGGACCGAGATACGCAGTATTTT. It encodes CASSQEDRDTQYF. The J gene is TRBJ2-3, the V gene TRBV4-3; D is unresolved. Between the trimmed V and J ends, which lost 0 bases and 5 bases, there was a span of 6 bases. This CDR3 is built from 13 residues. Germline V gene lookup returns CDR1 LGHNA and CDR2 YSLEER.

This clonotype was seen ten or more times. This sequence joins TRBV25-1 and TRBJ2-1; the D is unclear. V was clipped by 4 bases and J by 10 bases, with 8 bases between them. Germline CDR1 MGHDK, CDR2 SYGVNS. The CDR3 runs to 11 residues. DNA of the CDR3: TGTGCCAGCAGTGTGGGATTGGAGCAGTTCTTC. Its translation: CASSVGLEQFF.

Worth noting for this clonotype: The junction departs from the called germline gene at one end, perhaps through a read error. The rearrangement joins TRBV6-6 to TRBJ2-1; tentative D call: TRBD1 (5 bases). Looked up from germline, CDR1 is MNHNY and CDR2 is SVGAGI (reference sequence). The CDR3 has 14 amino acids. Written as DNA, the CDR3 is TGTGCCAGCAATGACAAGGGGTACTACAATGAGAAGTTCTTC. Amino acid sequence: CASNDKGYYNEKFF.

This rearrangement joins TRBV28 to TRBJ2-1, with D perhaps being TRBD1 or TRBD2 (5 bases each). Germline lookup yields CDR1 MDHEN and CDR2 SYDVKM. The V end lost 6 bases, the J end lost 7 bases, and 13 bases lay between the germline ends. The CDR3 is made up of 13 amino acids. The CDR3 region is CASSLDWGNEQFF. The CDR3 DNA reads TGTGCCAGCAGCTTAGATTGGGGGAATGAGCAGTTCTTC.

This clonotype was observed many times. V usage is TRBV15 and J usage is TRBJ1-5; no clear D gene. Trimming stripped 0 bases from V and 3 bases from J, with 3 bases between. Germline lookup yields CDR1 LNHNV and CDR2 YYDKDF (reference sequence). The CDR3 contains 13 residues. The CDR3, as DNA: TGTGCCACCAGCAGAGACCACAATCAGCCCCAGCATTTT. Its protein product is CATSRDHNQPQHF.

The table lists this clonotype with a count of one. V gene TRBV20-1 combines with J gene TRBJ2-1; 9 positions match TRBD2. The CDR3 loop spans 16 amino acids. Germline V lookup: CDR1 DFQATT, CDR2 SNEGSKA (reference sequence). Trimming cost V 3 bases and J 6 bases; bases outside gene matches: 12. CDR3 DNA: TGCAGTGCTAGGGGAATGGGGGGACTAGCATTCAATGAGCAGTTCTTC. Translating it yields CSARGMGGLAFNEQFF.

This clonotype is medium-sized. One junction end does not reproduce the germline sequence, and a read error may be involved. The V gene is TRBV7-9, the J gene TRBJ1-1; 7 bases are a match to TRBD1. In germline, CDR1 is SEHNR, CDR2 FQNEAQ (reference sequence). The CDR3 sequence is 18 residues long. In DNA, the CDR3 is TGTGCCCGCAGCTCTAGACAAACGGAGACAGGGCGCAACACTGAAGCTTTCTTT. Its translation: CARSSRQTETGRNTEAFF.

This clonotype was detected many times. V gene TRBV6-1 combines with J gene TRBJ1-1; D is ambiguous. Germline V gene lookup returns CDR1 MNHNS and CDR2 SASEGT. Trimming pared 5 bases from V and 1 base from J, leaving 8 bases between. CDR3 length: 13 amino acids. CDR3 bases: TGTGCCAGCAGTTCCTGGGGGAACACTGAAGCTTTCTTT. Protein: CASSSWGNTEAFF.

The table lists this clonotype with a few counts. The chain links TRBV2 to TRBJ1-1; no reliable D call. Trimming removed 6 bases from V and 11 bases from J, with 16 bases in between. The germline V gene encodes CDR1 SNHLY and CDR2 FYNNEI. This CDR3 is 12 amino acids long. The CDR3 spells CASRLSGDRAFF. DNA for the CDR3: TGTGCCAGCAGGCTAAGCGGAGATAGGGCTTTCTTT. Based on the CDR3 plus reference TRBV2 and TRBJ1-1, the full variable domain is EPEVTQTPSHQVTQMGQEVILRCVPISNHLYFYWYRQILGQKVEFLVSFYNNEISEKSEIFDDQFSVERPDGSNFTLKIRSTKLEDSAMYFCASRLSGDRAFFGQGTRLTVV.

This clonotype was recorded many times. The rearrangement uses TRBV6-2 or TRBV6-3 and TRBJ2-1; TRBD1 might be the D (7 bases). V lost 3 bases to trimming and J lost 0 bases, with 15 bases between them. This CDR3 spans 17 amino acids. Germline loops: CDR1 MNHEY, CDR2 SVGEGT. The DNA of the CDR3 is TGTGCCAGCAGTTATGGAGGGACAGTTAGCTCCTACAATGAGCAGTTCTTC. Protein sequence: CASSYGGTVSSYNEQFF.

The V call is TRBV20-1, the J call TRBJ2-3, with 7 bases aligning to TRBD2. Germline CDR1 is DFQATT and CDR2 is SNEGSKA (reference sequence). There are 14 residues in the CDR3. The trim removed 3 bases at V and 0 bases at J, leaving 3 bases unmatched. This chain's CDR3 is CSASLAGSTDTQYF. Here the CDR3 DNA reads TGCAGTGCTAGCTTAGCGGGTAGCACAGATACGCAGTATTTT.

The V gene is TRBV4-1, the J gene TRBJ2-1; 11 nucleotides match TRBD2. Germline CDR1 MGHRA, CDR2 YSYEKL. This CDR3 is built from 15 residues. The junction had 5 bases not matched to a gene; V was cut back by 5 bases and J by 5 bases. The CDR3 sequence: CASSETSGGDNEQFF. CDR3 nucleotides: TGCGCCAGCAGCGAAACTAGCGGGGGAGACAATGAGCAGTTCTTC.

This CDR3 is CASSLGTEIHEQFF. The CDR3, as DNA: TGTGCCAGCAGCTTAGGGACAGAGATTCATGAGCAGTTCTTC. The chain is built from TRBV7-9 and TRBJ2-1; tentatively, D is TRBD1 (6 bases). The CDR3 is 14 amino acids. The germline CDR1 and CDR2 sequences are SEHNR and FQNEAQ (reference sequence). V was trimmed by 1 base and J by 8 bases, leaving 12 bases between them.

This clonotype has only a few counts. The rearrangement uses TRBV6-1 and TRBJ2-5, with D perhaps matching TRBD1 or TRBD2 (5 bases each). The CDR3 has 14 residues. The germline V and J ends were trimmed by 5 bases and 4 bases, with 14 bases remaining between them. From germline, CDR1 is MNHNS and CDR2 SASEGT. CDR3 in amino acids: CASSTQSGPETQYF. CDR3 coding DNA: TGTGCCAGCAGTACCCAATCGGGGCCAGAGACCCAGTACTTC.

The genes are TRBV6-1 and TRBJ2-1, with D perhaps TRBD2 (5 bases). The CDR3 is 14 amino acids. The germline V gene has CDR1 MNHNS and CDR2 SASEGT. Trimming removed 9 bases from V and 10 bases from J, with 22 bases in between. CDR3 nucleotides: TGTGCCAGAGGGCAGTCTACGGCCCGAGGGGAGCAGTTCTTC. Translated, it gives CARGQSTARGEQFF.